Listed below are T cell receptor beta chains from one sample, sequenced in a study of shared clonotypes between healthy human individuals. Produced via immunoSEQ multiplex PCR; TCRdb's table is partial and in-frame only. The table includes more than 2 million clones, about 95% detected once. Source material: naive CD8+ T cells sorted from blood. All receptors derive from a young man in good health. Each CDR3 is given with its conserved first and last residue. A D gene is named only where the DNA matches it firmly. Where a row states a size, it is once, few, many or the class of an expanded clone; other rows omit it.

d_call	v_call	clone_size	j_call	cdr3_length	cdr3_aa	cdr3_nt
.	TRBV27	.	TRBJ2-7	14	CASSPERSYYEQYF	TGTGCCAGCAGCCCAGAGCGATCTTACTACGAGCAGTACTTC
.	TRBV15	.	TRBJ1-2	13	CATSPREGNGYTF	TGTGCCACCAGCCCCAGAGAGGGCAACGGCTACACCTTC
.	TRBV27	.	TRBJ2-1	17	CASSPEQQGLSYNEQFF	TGTGCCAGCAGTCCAGAACAACAGGGACTCTCCTACAATGAGCAGTTCTTC
TRBD2	TRBV20-1	.	TRBJ2-3	10	CSAGGTSQDF	TGCAGTGCTGGGGGGACTAGCCAGGATTTT
.	TRBV4-1	.	TRBJ1-1	14	CASSQEGVVTEAFF	TGCGCCAGCAGCCAAGAGGGGGTAGTCACTGAAGCTTTCTTT
.	TRBV4-2	.	TRBJ1-5	15	CASSQDQGSNQPQHF	TGTGCCAGCAGCCAAGATCAGGGGAGCAATCAGCCCCAGCATTTT
.	TRBV27	.	TRBJ2-5	16	CASSFSLGGAWETQYF	TGTGCCAGCAGTTTTTCCTTAGGTGGGGCTTGGGAGACCCAGTACTTC
TRBD1	TRBV7-9	once	TRBJ2-2	16	CASSSGGTGNTGELFF	TGTGCCAGCAGCTCAGGGGGGACAGGGAACACCGGGGAGCTGTTTTTT
TRBD1	TRBV5-4	.	TRBJ2-7	14	CASSLGQGIDEQYF	TGTGCCAGCAGCCTGGGACAGGGTATCGACGAGCAGTACTTC
TRBD2	TRBV5-1	.	TRBJ2-3	15	CASRSGGAPADTQYF	TGCGCCAGCCGTAGCGGGGGGGCCCCCGCAGATACGCAGTATTTT
.	TRBV6-1	.	TRBJ1-3	13	CASSEVGGNTIYF	TGTGCCAGCAGTGAAGTAGGTGGAAACACCATATATTTT
.	TRBV6-1	.	TRBJ1-1	15	CASSERGTINTEAFF	TGTGCCAGCAGTGAACGGGGGACAATTAACACTGAAGCTTTCTTT
TRBD1	TRBV28	.	TRBJ2-7	15	CASSLGQGALYEQYF	TGTGCCAGCAGTTTAGGTCAGGGGGCCCTCTACGAGCAGTACTTC
.	TRBV4-2	.	TRBJ2-3	15	CASSQEAGATDTQYF	TGTGCCAGCAGCCAAGAGGCGGGGGCCACAGATACGCAGTATTTT
.	TRBV7-8	once	TRBJ1-1	16	CASSLDWGRLNTEAFF	TGTGCCAGCAGCTTAGATTGGGGGCGCCTAAACACTGAAGCTTTCTTT
.	TRBV28	.	TRBJ1-5	14	CASSLSGGGQPQHF	TGTGCCAGCAGTTTGTCCGGGGGAGGGCAGCCCCAGCATTTT
.	TRBV6-1	.	TRBJ2-7	14	CASSDPGWLYEQYF	TGTGCCAGCAGTGACCCAGGGTGGCTCTACGAGCAGTACTTC
.	TRBV4-1	.	TRBJ1-1	15	CASSHPTGLYTEAFF	TGCGCCAGCAGCCACCCGACAGGCCTTTACACTGAAGCTTTCTTT
.	TRBV10-3	.	TRBJ1-2	15	CAISESTSDVYGYTF	TGTGCCATCAGTGAGTCGACATCGGATGTCTATGGCTACACCTTC
.	TRBV7-8	.	TRBJ1-6	17	CASSLGYGQNENSPLHF	TGTGCCAGCAGCTTAGGGTACGGCCAGAATGAAAATTCACCCCTCCACTTT
TRBD1	TRBV29-1	.	TRBJ2-3	17	CSVEDLLDRGSTDTQYF	TGCAGCGTTGAAGATCTTTTGGACAGGGGGAGCACAGATACGCAGTATTTT
TRBD2	TRBV9	.	TRBJ2-1	16	CASSPRSGSSYNEQFF	TGTGCCAGCAGCCCCCGTAGCGGGAGCTCCTACAATGAGCAGTTCTTC
.	TRBV5-6	.	TRBJ1-2	14	CASSLTGTNYGYTF	TGTGCCAGCAGCTTGACCGGGACTAACTATGGCTACACCTTC
.	TRBV5-1	.	TRBJ2-7	13	CASSSDRGYEQYF	TGCGCCAGCAGCTCCGACCGCGGGTACGAGCAGTACTTC
.	TRBV6-1	.	TRBJ2-7	16	CASSESPSWASYEQYF	TGTGCCAGCAGTGAAAGTCCGTCTTGGGCCTCCTACGAGCAGTACTTC
TRBD1	TRBV29-1	.	TRBJ2-7	16	CSAPLLTGATPYEQYF	TGCAGCGCCCCTTTGCTTACAGGGGCCACTCCCTACGAGCAGTACTTC
.	TRBV27	.	TRBJ2-7	13	CASSLGWTYEQYF	TGTGCCAGCAGTCTCGGGTGGACCTACGAGCAGTACTTC
.	TRBV30	.	TRBJ2-7	12	CAWSPAGYEQYF	TGTGCCTGGAGTCCGGCCGGCTACGAGCAGTACTTC
.	TRBV5-5	.	TRBJ1-3	14	CASSLGGSGNTIYF	TGTGCCAGCAGCTTGGGAGGGTCTGGAAACACCATATATTTT
.	TRBV7-9	.	TRBJ2-7	15	CASSRGSEADYEQYF	TGTGCCAGCAGCCGGGGTAGTGAGGCCGACTACGAGCAGTACTTC
.	TRBV28	.	TRBJ1-2	15	CASSSLLEANYGYTF	TGTGCCAGCAGTTCGTTGCTGGAAGCTAACTATGGCTACACCTTC
.	TRBV2	.	TRBJ1-5	13	CASSGQTNQPQHF	TGTGCCAGCAGTGGGCAGACGAATCAGCCCCAGCATTTT
TRBD1	TRBV9	.	TRBJ1-3	15	CASSPNRGGGNTIYF	TGTGCCAGCAGCCCTAACAGGGGAGGGGGAAACACCATATATTTT
.	TRBV10-2	.	TRBJ2-3	14	CASSAIDQTDTQYF	TGCGCCAGCAGTGCGATCGATCAAACAGATACGCAGTATTTT
.	TRBV4-1	once	TRBJ1-6	13	CASSPTQASPLHF	TGCGCCAGCAGCCCCACCCAGGCTTCACCCCTCCACTTT
.	TRBV21-1	.	TRBJ1-2	17	CASSKTTGTSGVYGYTF	TGTGCCAGCAGCAAAACCACCGGGACATCTGGCGTTTATGGCTACACCTTC
.	TRBV7-3	.	TRBJ2-1	15	CASSSVPDFYNEQFF	TGTGCCAGCAGCTCAGTCCCGGATTTCTACAATGAGCAGTTCTTC
.	TRBV30	.	TRBJ1-1	13	CAWSAGGRTEAFF	TGTGCCTGGAGTGCTGGGGGTAGGACTGAAGCTTTCTTT
.	TRBV4-1	once	TRBJ2-3	15	CASSRQMAGTDTQYF	TGCGCCAGCAGCCGGCAAATGGCGGGTACAGATACGCAGTATTTT
.	TRBV6-5	.	TRBJ2-7	13	CASSYGGAGEQYF	TGTGCCAGCAGTTACGGTGGGGCAGGGGAGCAGTACTTC
.	TRBV7-9	.	TRBJ1-1	15	CASSTNNLGNTEAFF	TGTGCCAGCAGCACTAATAACCTTGGGAACACTGAAGCTTTCTTT
.	TRBV5-4	once	TRBJ1-6	14	CASSSGTDNSPLHF	TGTGCCAGCAGCTCCGGGACGGATAATTCACCCCTCCACTTT
TRBD2	TRBV9	.	TRBJ2-7	14	CASTPSGSSYEQYF	TGTGCCAGCACCCCGAGCGGGAGCTCCTACGAGCAGTACTTC
.	TRBV30	.	TRBJ2-7	12	CAWSVTENEQYF	TGTGCCTGGAGTGTAACGGAGAACGAGCAGTACTTC
.	TRBV4-1	once	TRBJ1-1	15	CASSLRTAMNTEAFF	TGCGCCAGCAGCCTCCGGACCGCCATGAACACTGAAGCTTTCTTT
TRBD1	TRBV6-5	.	TRBJ1-1	14	CASRTGIRGTEAFF	TGTGCCAGCAGGACAGGGATACGGGGCACTGAAGCTTTCTTT
.	TRBV10-1	.	TRBJ2-3	13	CASSEVIADTQYF	TGCGCCAGCAGTGAGGTCATTGCAGATACGCAGTATTTT
.	TRBV9	.	TRBJ2-2	16	CASSVGPGTNTGELFF	TGTGCCAGCAGCGTAGGCCCAGGGACGAACACCGGGGAGCTGTTTTTT
.	TRBV6-5	.	TRBJ2-2	16	CASSYPRGTNTGELFF	TGTGCCAGCAGTTACCCACGGGGGACCAACACCGGGGAGCTGTTTTTT
TRBD2	TRBV18	once	TRBJ2-7	17	CASSPKTLAGAYYEQYF	TGTGCCAGCTCACCCAAGACCCTAGCGGGAGCATATTACGAGCAGTACTTC